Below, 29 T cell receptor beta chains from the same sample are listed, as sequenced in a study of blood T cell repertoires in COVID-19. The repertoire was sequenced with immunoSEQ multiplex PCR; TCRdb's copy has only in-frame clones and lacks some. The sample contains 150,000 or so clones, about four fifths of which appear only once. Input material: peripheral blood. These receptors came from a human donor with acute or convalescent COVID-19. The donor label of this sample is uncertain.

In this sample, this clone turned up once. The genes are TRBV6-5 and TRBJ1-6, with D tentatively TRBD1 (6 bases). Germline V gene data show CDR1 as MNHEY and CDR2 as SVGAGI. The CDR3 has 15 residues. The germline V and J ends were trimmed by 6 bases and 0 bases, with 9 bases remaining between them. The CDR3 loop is CASRRGRSYNSPLHF. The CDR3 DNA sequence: TGTGCCAGCAGGCGGGGGCGCTCCTATAATTCACCCCTCCACTTT.

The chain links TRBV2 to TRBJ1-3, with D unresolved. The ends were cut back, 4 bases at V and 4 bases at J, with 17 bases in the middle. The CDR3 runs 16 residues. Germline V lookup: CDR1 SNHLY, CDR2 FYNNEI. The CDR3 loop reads CASSALPRVLGNTIYF. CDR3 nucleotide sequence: TGTGCCAGCAGTGCCCTCCCTCGGGTGCTCGGAAACACCATATATTTT.

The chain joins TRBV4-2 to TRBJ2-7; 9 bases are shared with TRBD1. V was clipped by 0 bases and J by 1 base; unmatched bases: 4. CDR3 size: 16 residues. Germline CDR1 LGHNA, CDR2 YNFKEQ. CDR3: CASSQDLDRGSYEQYF. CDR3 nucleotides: TGTGCCAGCAGCCAAGATTTGGACAGGGGTTCCTACGAGCAGTACTTC.

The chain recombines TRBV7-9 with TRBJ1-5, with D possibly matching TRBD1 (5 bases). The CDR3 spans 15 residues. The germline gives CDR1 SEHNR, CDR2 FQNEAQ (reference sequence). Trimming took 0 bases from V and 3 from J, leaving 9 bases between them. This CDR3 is CASSLATGSNQPQHF. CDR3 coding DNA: TGTGCCAGCAGCTTAGCAACAGGATCCAATCAGCCCCAGCATTTT.

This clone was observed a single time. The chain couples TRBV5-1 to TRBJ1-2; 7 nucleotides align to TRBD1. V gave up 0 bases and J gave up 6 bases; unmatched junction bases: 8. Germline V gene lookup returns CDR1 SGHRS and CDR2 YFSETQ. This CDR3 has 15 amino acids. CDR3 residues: CASSLVDRVLHGYTF. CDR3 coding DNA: TGCGCCAGCAGCTTGGTCGACAGGGTACTCCATGGCTACACCTTC. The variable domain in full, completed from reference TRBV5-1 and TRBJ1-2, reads KAGVTQTPRYLIKTRGQQVTLSCSPISGHRSVSWYQQTPGQGLQFLFEYFSETQRNKGNFPGRFSGRQFSNSRSEMNVSTLELGDSALYLCASSLVDRVLHGYTFGSGTRLTVV.

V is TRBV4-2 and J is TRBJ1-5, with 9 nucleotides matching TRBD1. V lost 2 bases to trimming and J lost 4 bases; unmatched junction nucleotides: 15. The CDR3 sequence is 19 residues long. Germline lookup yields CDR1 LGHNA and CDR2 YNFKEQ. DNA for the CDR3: TGTGCCAGCAGCCAATATACGATCACCGAGACAGGGGGGAATCAGCCCCAGCATTTT. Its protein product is CASSQYTITETGGNQPQHF.

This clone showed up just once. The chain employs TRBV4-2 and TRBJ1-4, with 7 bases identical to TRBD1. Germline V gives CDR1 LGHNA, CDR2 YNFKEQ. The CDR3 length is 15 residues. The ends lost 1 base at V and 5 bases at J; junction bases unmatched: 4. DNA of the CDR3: TGTGCCAGCAGCCAAGGGGGGACAGAGAATGAAAAACTGTTTTTT. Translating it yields CASSQGGTENEKLFF.

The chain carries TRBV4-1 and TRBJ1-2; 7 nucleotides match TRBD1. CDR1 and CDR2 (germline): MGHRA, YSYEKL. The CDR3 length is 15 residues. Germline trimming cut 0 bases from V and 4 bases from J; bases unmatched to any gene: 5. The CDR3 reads CASSQEDGQAYGYTF. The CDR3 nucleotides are TGCGCCAGCAGCCAAGAAGATGGACAGGCCTATGGCTACACCTTC.

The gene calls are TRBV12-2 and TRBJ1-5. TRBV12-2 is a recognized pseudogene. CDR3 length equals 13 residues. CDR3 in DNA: TGTGCAAGTCGCCCCGAAGAGGATCAGCCCCAGCATTTT. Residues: CASRPEEDQPQHF.

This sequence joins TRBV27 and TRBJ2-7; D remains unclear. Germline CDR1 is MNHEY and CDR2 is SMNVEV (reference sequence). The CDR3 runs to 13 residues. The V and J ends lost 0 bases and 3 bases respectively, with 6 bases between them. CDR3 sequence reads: CASSLSGGYEQYF. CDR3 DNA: TGTGCCAGCAGTTTATCCGGCGGCTACGAGCAGTACTTC.

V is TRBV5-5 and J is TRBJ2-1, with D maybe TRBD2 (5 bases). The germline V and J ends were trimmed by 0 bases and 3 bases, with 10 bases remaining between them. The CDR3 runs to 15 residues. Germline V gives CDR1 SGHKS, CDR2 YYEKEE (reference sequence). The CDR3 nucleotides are TGTGCCAGCAGCTTGGTTAGCGCGTTCTACAATGAGCAGTTCTTC. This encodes CASSLVSAFYNEQFF.

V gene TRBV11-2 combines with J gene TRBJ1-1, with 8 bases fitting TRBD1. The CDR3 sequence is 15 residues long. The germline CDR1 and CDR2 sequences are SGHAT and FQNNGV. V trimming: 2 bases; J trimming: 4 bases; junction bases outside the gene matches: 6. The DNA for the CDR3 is TGTGCCAGCAGCTTATCAGGGACAGGAGTCACTGAAGCTTTCTTT. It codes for CASSLSGTGVTEAFF.

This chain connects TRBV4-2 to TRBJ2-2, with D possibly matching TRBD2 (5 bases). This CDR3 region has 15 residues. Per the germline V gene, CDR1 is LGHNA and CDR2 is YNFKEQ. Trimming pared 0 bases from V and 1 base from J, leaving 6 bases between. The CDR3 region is CASSQDGGNTGELFF. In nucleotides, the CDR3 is TGTGCCAGCAGCCAAGATGGAGGGAACACCGGGGAGCTGTTTTTT.

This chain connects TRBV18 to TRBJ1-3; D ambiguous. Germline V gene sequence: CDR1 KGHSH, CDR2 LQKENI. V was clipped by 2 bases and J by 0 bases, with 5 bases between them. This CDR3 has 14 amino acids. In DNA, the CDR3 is TGTGCCAGCTCACCAGCCAGCTCTGGAAACACCATATATTTT. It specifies CASSPASSGNTIYF.

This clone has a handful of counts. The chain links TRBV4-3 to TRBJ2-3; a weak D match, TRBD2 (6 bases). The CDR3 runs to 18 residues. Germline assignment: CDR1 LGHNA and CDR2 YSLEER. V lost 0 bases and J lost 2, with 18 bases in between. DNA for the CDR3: TGCGCCAGCAGCCAAGACCGACTCACCGGGACTCCCACAGATACGCAGTATTTT. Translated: CASSQDRLTGTPTDTQYF.

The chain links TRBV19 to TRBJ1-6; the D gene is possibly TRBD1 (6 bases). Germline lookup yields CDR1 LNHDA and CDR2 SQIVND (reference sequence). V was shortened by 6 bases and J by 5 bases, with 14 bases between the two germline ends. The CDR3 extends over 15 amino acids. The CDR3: CASRLREGDNSPLHF. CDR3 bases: TGTGCCAGTAGACTCCGGGAGGGGGATAATTCACCCCTCCACTTT.

Here the CDR3 DNA reads TGTGCCAGCAGCCCAGGCAATGGGAACACTGAAGCTTTCTTT. Amino acids: CASSPGNGNTEAFF. V usage is TRBV7-7 and J usage is TRBJ1-1, with no clear D. The CDR3 is 14 amino acids. Between the trimmed V and J ends, which lost 5 bases and 1 base, there was a span of 11 bases. Germline V lookup: CDR1 SSHAT, CDR2 FNYEAQ (reference sequence).

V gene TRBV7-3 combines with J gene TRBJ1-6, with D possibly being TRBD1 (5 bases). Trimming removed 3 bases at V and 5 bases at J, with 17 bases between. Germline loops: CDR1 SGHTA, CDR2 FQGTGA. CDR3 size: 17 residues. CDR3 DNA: TGTGCCAGCAGCTTCAGCCCGGGGGGTCACAATAATTCACCCCTCCACTTT. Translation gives CASSFSPGGHNNSPLHF.

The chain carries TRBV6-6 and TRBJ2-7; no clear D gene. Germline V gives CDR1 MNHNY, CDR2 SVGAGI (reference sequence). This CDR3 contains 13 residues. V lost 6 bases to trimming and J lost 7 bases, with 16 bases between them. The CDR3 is CASSPRSVWEQYF. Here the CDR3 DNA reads TGTGCCAGCAGCCCTCGGTCCGTTTGGGAGCAGTACTTC.

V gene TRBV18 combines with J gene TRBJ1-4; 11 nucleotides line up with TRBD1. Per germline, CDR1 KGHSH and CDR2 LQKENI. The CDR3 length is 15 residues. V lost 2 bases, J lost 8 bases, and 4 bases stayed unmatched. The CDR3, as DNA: TGTGCCAGCTCACCATTGGGACAGGGGGGAGAAAAACTGTTTTTT. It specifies CASSPLGQGGEKLFF. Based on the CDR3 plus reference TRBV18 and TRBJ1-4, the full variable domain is NAGVMQNPRHLVRRRGQEARLRCSPMKGHSHVYWYRQLPEEGLKFMVYLQKENIIDESGMPKERFSAEFPKEGPSILRIQQVVRGDSAAYFCASSPLGQGGEKLFFGSGTQLSVL.

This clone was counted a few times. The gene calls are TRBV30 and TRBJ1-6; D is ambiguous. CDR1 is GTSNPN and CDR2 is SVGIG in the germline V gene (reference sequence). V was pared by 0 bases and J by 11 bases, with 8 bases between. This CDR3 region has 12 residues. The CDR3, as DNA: TGTGCCTGGAGTGTACGAGTCCCACCCCTCCACTTT. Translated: CAWSVRVPPLHF.

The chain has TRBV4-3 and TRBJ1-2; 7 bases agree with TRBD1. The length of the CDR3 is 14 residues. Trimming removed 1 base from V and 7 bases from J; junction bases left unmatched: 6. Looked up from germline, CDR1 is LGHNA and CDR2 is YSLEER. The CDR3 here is CASSQAQGESGYTF. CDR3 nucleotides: TGCGCCAGCAGCCAAGCGCAGGGGGAGAGTGGCTACACCTTC.

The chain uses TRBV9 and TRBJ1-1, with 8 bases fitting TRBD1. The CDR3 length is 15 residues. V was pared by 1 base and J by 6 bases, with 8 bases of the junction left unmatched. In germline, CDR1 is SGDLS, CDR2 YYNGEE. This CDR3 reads CASSVQTGEGPEAFF. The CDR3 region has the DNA TGTGCCAGCAGCGTACAGACAGGGGAGGGCCCTGAAGCTTTCTTT.

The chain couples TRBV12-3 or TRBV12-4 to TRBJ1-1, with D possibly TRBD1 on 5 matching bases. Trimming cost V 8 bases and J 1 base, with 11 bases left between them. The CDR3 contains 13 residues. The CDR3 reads CASAPGQNTEAFF. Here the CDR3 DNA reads TGTGCCAGCGCCCCAGGGCAGAACACTGAAGCTTTCTTT.

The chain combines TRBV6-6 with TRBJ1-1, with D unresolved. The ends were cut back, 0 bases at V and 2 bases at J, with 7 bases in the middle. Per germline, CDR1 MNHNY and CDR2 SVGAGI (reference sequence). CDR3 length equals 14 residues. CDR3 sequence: CASSYSRENTEAFF. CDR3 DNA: TGTGCCAGCAGTTACTCGAGGGAAAACACTGAAGCTTTCTTT.

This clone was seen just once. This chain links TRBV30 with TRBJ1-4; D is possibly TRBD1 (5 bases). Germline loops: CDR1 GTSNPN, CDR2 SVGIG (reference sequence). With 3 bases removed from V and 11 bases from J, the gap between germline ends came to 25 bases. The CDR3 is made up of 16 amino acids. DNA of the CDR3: TGTGCCTGGAGCTCTGATGTCTGGGGCGGCCTCAGGAAACTGTTTTTT. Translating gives CAWSSDVWGGLRKLFF.

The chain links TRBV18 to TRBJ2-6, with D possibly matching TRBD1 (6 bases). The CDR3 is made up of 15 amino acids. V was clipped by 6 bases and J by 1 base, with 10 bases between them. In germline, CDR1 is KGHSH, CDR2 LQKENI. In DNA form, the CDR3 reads TGTGCCAGCTCGTTCAGGGGATCTGGGGCCAACGTCCTGACTTTC. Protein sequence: CASSFRGSGANVLTF.

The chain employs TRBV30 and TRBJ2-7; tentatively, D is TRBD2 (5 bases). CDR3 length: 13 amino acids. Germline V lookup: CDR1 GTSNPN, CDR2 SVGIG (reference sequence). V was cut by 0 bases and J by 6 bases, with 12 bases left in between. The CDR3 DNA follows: TGTGCCTGGAGTGTACACCCAGGAGGCGAGCAGTACTTC. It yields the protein CAWSVHPGGEQYF.

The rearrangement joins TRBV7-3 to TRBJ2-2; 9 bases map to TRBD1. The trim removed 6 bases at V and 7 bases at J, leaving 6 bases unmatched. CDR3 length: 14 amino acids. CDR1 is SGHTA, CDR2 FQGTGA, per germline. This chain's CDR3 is CASRYRGHVGELFF. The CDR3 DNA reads TGTGCCAGCAGGTACAGGGGGCACGTCGGGGAGCTGTTTTTT. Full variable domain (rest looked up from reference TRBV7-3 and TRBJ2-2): GAGVSQTPSNKVTEKGKYVELRCDPISGHTALYWYRQSLGQGPEFLIYFQGTGAADDSGLPNDRFFAVRPEGSVSTLKIQRTERGDSAVYLCASRYRGHVGELFFGEGSRLTVL.